This T cell receptor beta chain derives from a study of T cell changes during pregnancy in multiple sclerosis. The CDR3 consists of 17 residues. The V gene's germline CDR1 is MNHNS and CDR2 SASEGT. V was clipped by 3 bases and J by 8 bases; unmatched bases: 12. Using immunoSEQ multiplex PCR, the repertoire was profiled, and TCRdb retains in-frame clones only, with some absent. This table has about 27,000 clones, 88% appearing once. The sequencing here drew on CD8+ T cells from peripheral blood mononuclear cells, taken in the second trimester of pregnancy. The clonotype was recovered from a female donor with multiple sclerosis, enrolled in a pregnancy study. V is TRBV6-1 and J is TRBJ2-1; 11 nucleotides match TRBD1. CDR3 DNA: TGTGCCAGCAGTGAGGACCCTCCGGGACAGGGGGGCGATGAGCAGTTCTTC. This translates into CASSEDPPGQGGDEQFF.